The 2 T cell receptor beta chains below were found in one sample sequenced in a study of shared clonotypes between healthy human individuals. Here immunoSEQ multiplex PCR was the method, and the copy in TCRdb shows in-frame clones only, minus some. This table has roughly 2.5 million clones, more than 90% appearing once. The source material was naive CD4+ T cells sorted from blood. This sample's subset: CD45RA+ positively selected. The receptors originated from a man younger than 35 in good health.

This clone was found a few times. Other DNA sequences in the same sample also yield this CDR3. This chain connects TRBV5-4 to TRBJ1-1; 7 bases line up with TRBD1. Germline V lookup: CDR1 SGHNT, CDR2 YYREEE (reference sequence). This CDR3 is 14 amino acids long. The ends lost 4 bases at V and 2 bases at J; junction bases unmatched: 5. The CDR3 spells CASSIGTVNTEAFF. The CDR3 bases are TGTGCCAGCAGCATCGGGACAGTAAACACTGAAGCTTTCTTT.

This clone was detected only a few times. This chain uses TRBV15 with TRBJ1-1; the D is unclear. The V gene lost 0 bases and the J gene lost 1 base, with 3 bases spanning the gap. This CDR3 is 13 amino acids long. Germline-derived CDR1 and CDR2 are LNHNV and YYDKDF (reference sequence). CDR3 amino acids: CATSRDWNTEAFF. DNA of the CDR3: TGTGCCACCAGCAGAGATTGGAACACTGAAGCTTTCTTT.